The entry below describes one TCR beta chain. This clone's antigen is unknown. Per-nucleotide qualities are absent, and no much larger clonotype sits a single base away. Including cysteine and phenylalanine, the CDR3 has 14 amino acids. The retained sequence is limited to the CDR3, 42 bases, with the frame set at the first base. As encoded in the germline V gene, CDR1 is KGHDR while CDR2 is SFDVKD. A distance of 9 bases separates the germline ends of V and J, which lose 5 bases and 2 bases respectively. Enrolling through a virtual design, the prospective study's participants ranged in age from roughly 18 to 95 years and lived across 24 United States geographic areas. To assign participants to cohorts, the prospective study relied on clinical history that participants themselves reported in a screening survey and a study questionnaire. For ImmuneRACE Cohort 3, a participant was defined as recovered based on two consecutive negative NP/OP PCR tests, clearance by a healthcare professional, or resolution of symptoms. In the prospective study, mobile phlebotomists collected whole blood, serum and a nasopharyngeal or oropharyngeal swab from each participant. Over a roughly 2-month period, participants in the prospective study had the option of providing additional blood draws and questionnaires. Before DNA extraction, prospective study blood samples were shipped either frozen or at room temperature.

The record originates from a study of blood T cell repertoires in COVID-19 (dated by TCRdb to the early 2020s). Broadly, across the study: Collaborator samples came from the United States, Italy and Spain and covered acute and convalescent phases of COVID-19. The material from the prospective study consisted of cDNA or gDNA derived from T cells, B-cell-depleted T cells, or PBMCs. Subjects who had been exposed to COVID-19, were actively infected with it, or had recovered from it provided the deeply sampled blood TCRbeta repertoires that made up the dataset. The repertoires were made available in a free public database intended to serve as a resource for research on the immune response to SARS-CoV-2. A de-identified subject ID, COVID-19 status, age in years and sex were almost always included in the sample metadata. The samples were drawn from the first 160 participants of the ongoing ImmuneRACE study and from under 1,500 subjects provided by 6 global collaborators. Where available, HLA class I and class II types were obtained from metadata supplied by the sample provider rather than from assay-based typing.

What the authors observed across the whole study: Clinical and demographic metadata were provided uncurated, with the amount varying by source and participant.

TCRbeta CDR3 regions were amplified from genomic DNA by means of the immunoSEQ Assay, a bias-controlled multiplex PCR. The authors processed their data as follows. The number of nucleated cells in each sample was estimated by amplification of reference gene primers within the assay. Sequence reads were collapsed and filtered to measure the absolute abundance of every unique TCRbeta CDR3 rearrangement. For each sample, productive Simpson clonality was calculated as the square root of Simpson's diversity index across productive rearrangements. The source is immuneACCESS, and TCRdb retained only in-frame sequences with V and J called. Part of the clones is not carried over; for the studies checked, unresolved V genes explain less than half of this, and the remainder is unexplained. V and J calls and clone size follow that table, whereas D and trimming were derived from the DNA. The sample table contains about 330,000 clones; only one count was recorded for roughly 90% of them. The biggest ten clones account for more than 0.9% of the sample.

In this chain, TRBV24-1 is recombined with TRBJ2-1, with the D gene not clear enough to name. This TCR was recovered from a woman younger than 45 who had recovered from COVID-19. The specimen sequenced was PBMCs or T cells enriched from blood (not recorded which). The CDR3 has the sequence CATSGTDTYNEQFF. The DNA is as follows: TGTGCCACCAGTGGCACAGATACCTACAATGAGCAGTTCTTC.